Included here is one T cell receptor beta chain sequence, with context. What it binds is not known. Germline V lookup: CDR1 GTSNPN, CDR2 SVGIG (reference sequence). V lost 4 bases, J lost 0 bases, and 12 bases lay in between. The CDR3 contains 14 residues. Profiled with immunoSEQ multiplex PCR; TCRdb holds only in-frame clones, not every one. The sample has 150,000 to 200,000 clones, around 72% seen once. This sample was taken from a study of cytotoxic CD8 clonotypes in ibrutinib-treated CLL. Study-wide background: Response sampling came at median 12 months of treatment, ranging about 6 to 36 months.

Study-wide results and limits: At progression, clonality fell back toward baseline after rising at ibrutinib response. Clonality correlated strongly with circulating CD8+ T cells and exceeded age-matched healthy donors at baseline.

The chain employs TRBV30 and TRBJ1-2; D remains ambiguous. The specimen comprised PBMCs, sampled after 24 months of ibrutinib treatment. The receptor's source is a human donor with chronic lymphocytic leukemia. CDR3 DNA sequence: TGTGCCTGGAAGACCGGGCCTACTAACTATGGCTACACCTTC. Translating it yields CAWKTGPTNYGYTF.